The 17 T cell receptor beta chains below all came from one sample that was sequenced in a study of response to subunit inactivated influenza vaccine listed by TCRdb under 2018. Library creation used RT-PCR. Sequenced on an Illumina HiSeq 2500. TCRdb itself trimmed the public reads at Q25 with fastp, ran MiXCR and retained productive beta chains. Rows matching on CDR3 protein sequence are summarized as one entry with the most common DNA and genes. The sample records about 540,000 distinct CDR3 sequences, 14% of which are singletons. The biggest ten clones account for 11% of the sample. The material was PBMCs from blood, obtained 11 to 12 days after vaccination. The receptor source for this set is a man aged 50-59 years who received an inactivated influenza vaccine. Donor details come from another sample of the same person, matched by shared clones.

There are a few counts of this clonotype. J is TRBJ2-2 and V is TRBV2, with D possibly being TRBD1 (6 bases). The CDR3 totals 13 residues. The V end lost 5 bases, the J end lost 6 bases, and 10 bases lay between the germline ends. Germline V lookup: CDR1 SNHLY, CDR2 FYNNEI. The CDR3 coding sequence is TGTGCCAGCAGTAACAACAGGGCCGGGGAGCTGTTTTTT. Its protein is CASSNNRAGELFF.

V gene TRBV6-2 or TRBV6-3 combines with J gene TRBJ2-4; TRBD2 might be the D (5 bases). Germline CDR1 and CDR2: MNHEY and SVGEGT. CDR3 size: 14 residues. V gave up 6 bases and J gave up 9 bases, with 18 bases separating them. The CDR3 spells CASRPRDNEVIQYF. The CDR3 bases are TGTGCCAGCAGGCCCCGGGATAATGAGGTCATTCAGTACTTC.

A few counts support this clonotype. The chain employs TRBV7-2 and TRBJ2-7; no definite D call. Trimming removed 11 bases at V and 2 bases at J, with 10 bases between. Germline values: CDR1 SGHTA, CDR2 FQGNSA. This CDR3 spans 11 amino acids. CDR3 loop: CASASAYEQYF. The CDR3 region has the DNA TGTGCCTCGGCTTCGGCCTACGAGCAGTACTTC.

The V and J genes are TRBV5-1 and TRBJ1-6; unclear D gene. V lost 4 bases, J lost 7 bases, and 15 bases lay in between. In germline, CDR1 is SGHRS, CDR2 YFSETQ. CDR3 length: 15 residues. CDR3 amino acids: CASSNGDGINSPLHF. CDR3 nucleotides: TGCGCCAGCAGCAACGGAGACGGAATCAATTCACCCCTCCACTTT.

In this sample, this clonotype turned up many times. This sequence joins TRBV12-3 or TRBV12-4 and TRBJ2-3; 9 bases fit TRBD1. V trimming: 3 bases; J trimming: 4 bases; junction bases outside the gene matches: 2. The CDR3 totals 14 residues. This CDR3 is CASSFGTGSDTQYF. In DNA, the CDR3 is TGTGCCAGCAGTTTCGGGACAGGGTCAGATACGCAGTATTTT.

The chain joins TRBV5-6 to TRBJ2-5; 10 positions agree with TRBD2. V shed 2 bases, J shed 2 bases, and the junction held 6 bases outside the gene matches. Germline V gene lookup returns CDR1 SGHDT and CDR2 YYEEEE. The CDR3 length is 16 residues. The CDR3 nucleotides are TGTGCCAGCAGCTTTTTAGCGGGGGGCCAACAAGAGACCCAGTACTTC. It yields the protein CASSFLAGGQQETQYF.

This clonotype was detected only a few times. The chain carries TRBV28 and TRBJ2-3, with TRBD2 identical over 14 bases. In germline, CDR1 is MDHEN, CDR2 SYDVKM. The CDR3 contains 18 residues. After removal of 6 bases from V and 5 bases from J, the junction contained 13 bases not matched to a gene. CDR3 in amino acids: CASRNSGLAGVGGDTQYF. DNA for the CDR3: TGTGCCAGCAGGAACTCGGGACTAGCGGGAGTAGGAGGAGATACGCAGTATTTT. Combining the CDR3 with reference TRBV28 and TRBJ2-3 gives the whole variable domain DVKVTQSSRYLVKRTGEKVFLECVQDMDHENMFWYRQDPGLGLRLIYFSYDVKMKEKGDIPEGYSVSREKKERFSLILESASTNQTSMYLCASRNSGLAGVGGDTQYFGPGTRLTVL.

In its sample, this clonotype was seen a few times. The chain combines TRBV20-1 with TRBJ1-6, with TRBD1 as a possible D gene (5 bases). Germline V gene sequence: CDR1 DFQATT, CDR2 SNEGSKA (reference sequence). The CDR3 loop spans 17 amino acids. The V and J ends lost 3 bases and 0 bases respectively, with 15 bases between them. CDR3 DNA sequence: TGCAGTGCTAGCAGGGCAGGGTCGAGCTCCTATAATTCACCCCTCCACTTT. Protein sequence: CSASRAGSSSYNSPLHF.

V gene TRBV7-9 combines with J gene TRBJ2-7, with D perhaps TRBD1 or TRBD2 (5 bases each). V was trimmed by 4 bases and J by 7 bases, leaving 20 bases between them. This CDR3 is 15 amino acids long. The germline gives CDR1 SEHNR, CDR2 FQNEAQ (reference sequence). CDR3 sequence (DNA): TGTGCCAGCAGCTGGATCCGGGATCCCCCAGGGGAGCAGTACTTC. Amino acids: CASSWIRDPPGEQYF.

The gene calls are TRBV30 and TRBJ2-3; D gene unclear. Trimming left V 0 bases short and J 4 bases short, with 5 bases between. CDR1 GTSNPN and CDR2 SVGIG come from the germline V gene (reference sequence). The CDR3 contains 12 residues. Here the CDR3 DNA reads TGTGCCTGGAGTGTACTTTCAGATACGCAGTATTTT. This encodes CAWSVLSDTQYF.

This clonotype was found many times. The CDR3, as DNA: TGTGCCAGCAGTGGACAGGGTCCGTATGGCTACACCTTC. Translation: CASSGQGPYGYTF. This chain links TRBV12-3 or TRBV12-4 with TRBJ1-2; 8 nucleotides agree with TRBD1. The J segment lost 5 bases and the V segment lost 5 bases, leaving 4 bases of the junction unmatched. This CDR3 is 13 amino acids long.

Comments on this clonotype: A much larger clone lies one base from this, so it may be a read error. The V gene is TRBV10-2, the J gene TRBJ2-3; TRBD2 aligns across 9 bases. The CDR3 has 14 amino acids. Germline V gene data show CDR1 as WSHSY and CDR2 as SAAADI. The CDR3 region is CASKPGTSTDAQYF. The CDR3 DNA is TGCGCCAGCAAACCCGGGACTAGCACAGATGCGCAGTATTTT.

This sequence joins TRBV28 and TRBJ2-1; 8 positions match TRBD2. Germline assignment: CDR1 MDHEN and CDR2 SYDVKM. CDR3 size: 13 residues. Here the CDR3 reads CASRAGGGGEQFF. The CDR3 DNA sequence: TGTGCATCTAGGGCGGGAGGCGGGGGTGAGCAGTTCTTC.

The J gene is TRBJ1-1, the V gene TRBV20-1, with a tentative D call TRBD1 (5 bases). Trimming removed 6 bases at V and 4 bases at J, with 18 bases between. The CDR3 totals 14 residues. Germline lookup yields CDR1 DFQATT and CDR2 SNEGSKA (reference sequence). CDR3 loop: CSARRGHGATEAFF. CDR3 nucleotide sequence: TGCAGTGCAAGGAGGGGCCACGGGGCCACTGAAGCTTTCTTT.

The chain combines TRBV12-3 or TRBV12-4 with TRBJ2-1, with TRBD1 identical over 7 bases. The length of the CDR3 is 12 residues. J was trimmed by 9 bases and V by 5 bases; bases with no gene match: 4. The CDR3 region has the DNA TGTGCCAGCAGTCTACAGGGGAGTGAGCAGTTCTTC. Its protein product is CASSLQGSEQFF.

V and J are TRBV7-2 and TRBJ2-7, with 7 bases identical to TRBD2. CDR3 length: 15 amino acids. Looked up from germline, CDR1 is SGHTA and CDR2 is FQGNSA. V lost 1 base, J lost 5 bases, and 8 bases stayed unmatched. CDR3 sequence: CASSLVGGKNHEQYF. The CDR3 DNA reads TGTGCCAGCAGCTTAGTGGGGGGGAAAAATCACGAGCAGTACTTC.

The chain carries TRBV19 and TRBJ2-1, with 7 bases that match TRBD1. V shed 4 bases, J shed 0 bases, and the junction held 6 bases outside the gene matches. CDR3 size: 16 residues. Germline V gene sequence: CDR1 LNHDA, CDR2 SQIVND (reference sequence). This CDR3 reads CASSTLQGSSYNEQFF. In DNA form, the CDR3 reads TGTGCCAGTAGTACCCTACAGGGGAGCTCCTACAATGAGCAGTTCTTC.